This TCR beta chain is from a study of T cell clonality in common variable immunodeficiency. This clone was detected many times. The read is 3 residues too short to cover the CDR3 end, so that end is filled in from the germline J gene. There are 14 residues in the CDR3. V dropped 5 bases and J dropped 1 base, with 11 bases sitting between them. Germline loops: CDR1 MNHEY, CDR2 SVGEGT. Equal genomic DNA amounts from CVID and control samples were sequenced. Only in-frame clones appear in the TCRdb table, and some are missing; sequencing was by immunoSEQ multiplex PCR. The table records about 55,000 clones without singletons, the ten largest covering about 0.9%.

This receptor was identified in a person between 18 and 75 years old in good health. The chain joins TRBV6-2 or TRBV6-3 to TRBJ1-1; the D gene is possibly TRBD1 (6 bases). The material sequenced was peripheral blood mononuclear cells. CDR3: CASSGGHENTEAFF. Partial CDR3 DNA: TGTGCCAGCAGTGGGGGACACGAGAACACTGAA.